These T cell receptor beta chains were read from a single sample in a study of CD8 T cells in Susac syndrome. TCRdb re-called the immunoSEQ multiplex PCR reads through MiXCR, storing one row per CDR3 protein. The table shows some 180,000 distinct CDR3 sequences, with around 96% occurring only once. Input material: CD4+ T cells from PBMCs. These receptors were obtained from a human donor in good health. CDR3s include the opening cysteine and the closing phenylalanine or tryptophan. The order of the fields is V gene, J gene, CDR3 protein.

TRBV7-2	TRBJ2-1	CASSYYGGVYNEQFF
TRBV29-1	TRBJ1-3	CSAVGGTASSGNTIYF
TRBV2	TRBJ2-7	CASTSQGYEQYF
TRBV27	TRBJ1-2	CASSLSWGVASGGYTF
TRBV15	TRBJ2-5	CATSLRLAGYETQYF
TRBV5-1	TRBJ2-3	CASSPTGAGDTQYF
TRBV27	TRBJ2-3	CASRTSYGSDTQYF
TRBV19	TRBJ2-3	CASSPRQGVSDTQYF
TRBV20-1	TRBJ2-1	CSPTGNNEQFF
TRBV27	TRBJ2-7	CASSLGTEAIYEQYF
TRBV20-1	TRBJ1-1	CSAEAGGRTEAFF
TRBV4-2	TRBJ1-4	CASSRAGGGNEKLFF
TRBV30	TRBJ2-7	CAWTSQARSYEQYF
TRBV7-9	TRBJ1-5	CASSQGTGSGQPQHF
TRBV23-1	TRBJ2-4	CASSLRRGEGLSIQYF
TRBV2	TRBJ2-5	CASVFGAGQETQYF
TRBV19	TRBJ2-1	CASSPQGGYNEQFF
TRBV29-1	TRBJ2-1	CSVENPTSGKYNEQFF
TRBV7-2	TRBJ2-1	CASSWRAVNNEQFF
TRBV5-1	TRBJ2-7	CASSFGGSGAREQYF
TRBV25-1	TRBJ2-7	CASTDDAYEQYF
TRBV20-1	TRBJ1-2	CSARRRAGAYGYTF
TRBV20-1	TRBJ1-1	CSASGGSEAFF
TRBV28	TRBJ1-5	CASTQRVGRDQPQHF
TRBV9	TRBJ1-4	CASSVGGTVNEKLFF
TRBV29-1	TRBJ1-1	CSVVWDTEAFF
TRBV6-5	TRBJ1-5	CASSYQSGRDYSNQPQHF
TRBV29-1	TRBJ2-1	CSVPTGSSYNEQFF
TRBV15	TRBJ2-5	CATSREGLAGGETQYF
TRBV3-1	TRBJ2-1	CASSRTSGQGRHNEQFF
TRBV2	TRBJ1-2	CASTGLVNYGYTF
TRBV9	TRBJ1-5	CASTLHGQPSNQPQHF
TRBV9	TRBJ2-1	CASGPDSGRGQFF
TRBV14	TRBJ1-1	CASSQDRSTTEAFF
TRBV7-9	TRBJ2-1	CASRETGRNEQFF